This T cell receptor beta chain was identified during a study of cytomegalovirus exposure and HLA in healthy donors. Primers for the PCR totalled 60 Vbeta and 13 Jbeta. Generated by immunoSEQ multiplex PCR, the TCRdb table keeps only in-frame clones and is missing some. The sample has approximately 74,000 clones; approximately 80% are singletons. General observations from the study: The investigators catalogued 150 to 200 TCR beta chains as cytomegalovirus-associated. Later work found most CMV-associated TCR beta chains apparently HLA-restricted. What was likely a sequencing artifact was a cluster of highly shared sequence variants. In a later analysis, TCR beta V- and J-gene trimming was associated with a missense DCLRE1C variant.

This CDR3 spans 15 amino acids. V was trimmed by 0 bases and J by 0 bases, leaving 9 bases between them. Germline lookup yields CDR1 SGDLS and CDR2 YYNGEE. Worth noting for this clone: Its cognate antigen is unknown.

This clonotype was sampled from a woman in her twenties or thirties in good health and CMV-seronegative. The sample taken for sequencing was PBMCs. V usage is TRBV9 and J usage is TRBJ1-1, with D unclear. The CDR3 region has the DNA TGTGCCAGCAGCGTAGGAATGGGCCTGAACACTGAAGCTTTCTTT. It specifies CASSVGMGLNTEAFF.